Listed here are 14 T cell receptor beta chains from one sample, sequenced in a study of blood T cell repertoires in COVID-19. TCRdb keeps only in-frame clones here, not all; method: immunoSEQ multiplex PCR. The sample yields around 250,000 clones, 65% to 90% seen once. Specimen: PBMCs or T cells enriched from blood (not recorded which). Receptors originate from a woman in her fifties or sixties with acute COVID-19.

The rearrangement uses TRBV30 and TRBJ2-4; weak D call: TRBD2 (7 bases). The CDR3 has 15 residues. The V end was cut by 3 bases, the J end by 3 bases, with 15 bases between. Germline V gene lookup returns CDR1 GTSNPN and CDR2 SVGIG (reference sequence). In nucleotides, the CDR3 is TGTGCCTGGAGGGGGAGGGGGGAAGGCAAAAACATTCAGTACTTC. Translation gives CAWRGRGEGKNIQYF.

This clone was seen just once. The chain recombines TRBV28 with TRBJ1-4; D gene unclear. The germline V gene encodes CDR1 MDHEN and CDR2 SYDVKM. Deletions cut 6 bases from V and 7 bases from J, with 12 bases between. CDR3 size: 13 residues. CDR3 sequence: CASRIKRGEKLFF. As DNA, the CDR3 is TGTGCCAGCAGGATTAAACGGGGTGAAAAACTGTTTTTT.

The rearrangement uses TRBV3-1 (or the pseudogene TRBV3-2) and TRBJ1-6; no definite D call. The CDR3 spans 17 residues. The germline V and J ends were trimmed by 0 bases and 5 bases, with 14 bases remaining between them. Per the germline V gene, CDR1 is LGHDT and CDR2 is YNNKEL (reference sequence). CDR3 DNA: TGTGCCAGCAGCCAAGAGACACAGAGTTTCCATAATTCACCCCTCCACTTT. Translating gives CASSQETQSFHNSPLHF.

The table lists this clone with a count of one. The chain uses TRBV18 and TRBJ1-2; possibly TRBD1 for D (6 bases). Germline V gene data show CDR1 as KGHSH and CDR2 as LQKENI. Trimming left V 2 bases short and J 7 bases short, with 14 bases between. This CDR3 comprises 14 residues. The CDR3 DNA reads TGTGCCAGCTCACCATACGTCGACAGGAGTGGCTACACCTTC. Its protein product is CASSPYVDRSGYTF.

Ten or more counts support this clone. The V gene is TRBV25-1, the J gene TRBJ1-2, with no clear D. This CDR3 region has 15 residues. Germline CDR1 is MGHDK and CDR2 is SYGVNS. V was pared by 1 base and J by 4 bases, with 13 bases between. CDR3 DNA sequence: TGTGCCAGCAGTGAATTAGCAGACCCTTTCTATGGCTACACCTTC. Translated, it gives CASSELADPFYGYTF.

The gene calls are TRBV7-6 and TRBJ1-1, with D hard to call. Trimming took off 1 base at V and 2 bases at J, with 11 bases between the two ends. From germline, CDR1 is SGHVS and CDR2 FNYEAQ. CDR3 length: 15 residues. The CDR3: CASSLEWRPNTEAFF. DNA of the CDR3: TGTGCCAGCAGCTTAGAGTGGAGACCCAACACTGAAGCTTTCTTT. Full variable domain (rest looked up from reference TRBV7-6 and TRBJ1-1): GAGVSQSPRYKVTKRGQDVALRCDPISGHVSLYWYRQALGQGPEFLTYFNYEAQQDKSGLPNDRFSAERPEGSISTLTIQRTEQRDSAMYRCASSLEWRPNTEAFFGQGTRLTVV.

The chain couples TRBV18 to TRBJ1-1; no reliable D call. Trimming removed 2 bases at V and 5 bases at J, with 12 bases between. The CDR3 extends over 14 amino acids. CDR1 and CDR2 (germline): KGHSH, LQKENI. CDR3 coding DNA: TGTGCCAGCTCACCATCCGGGGAGAATACTGAAGCTTTCTTT. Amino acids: CASSPSGENTEAFF.

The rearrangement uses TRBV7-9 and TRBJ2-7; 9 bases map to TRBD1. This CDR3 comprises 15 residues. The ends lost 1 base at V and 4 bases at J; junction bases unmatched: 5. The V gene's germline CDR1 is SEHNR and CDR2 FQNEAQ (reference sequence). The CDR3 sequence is CASSLGGTGRYEQYF. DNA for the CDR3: TGTGCCAGCAGCTTAGGGGGGACAGGGAGGTACGAGCAGTACTTC.

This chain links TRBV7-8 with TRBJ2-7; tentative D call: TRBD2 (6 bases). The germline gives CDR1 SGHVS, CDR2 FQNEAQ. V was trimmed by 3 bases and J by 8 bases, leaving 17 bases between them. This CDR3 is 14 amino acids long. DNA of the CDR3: TGTGCCAGCAGCTTCGTGGGACTCCCACGGCAGCAGTACTTC. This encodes CASSFVGLPRQQYF.

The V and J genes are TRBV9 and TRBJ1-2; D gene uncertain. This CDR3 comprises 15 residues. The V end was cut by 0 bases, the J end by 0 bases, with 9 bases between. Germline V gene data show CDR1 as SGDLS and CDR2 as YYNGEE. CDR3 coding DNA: TGTGCCAGCAGCGTAGCTTCCGTCGCTAACTATGGCTACACCTTC. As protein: CASSVASVANYGYTF.

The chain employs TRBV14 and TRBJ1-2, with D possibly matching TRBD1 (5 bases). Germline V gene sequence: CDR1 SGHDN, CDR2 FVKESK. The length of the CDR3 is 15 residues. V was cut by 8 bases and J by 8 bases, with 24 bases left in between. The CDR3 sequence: CASQKSGAASLGYTF. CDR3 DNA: TGTGCCAGCCAAAAAAGCGGGGCCGCGAGCTTGGGCTACACCTTC.

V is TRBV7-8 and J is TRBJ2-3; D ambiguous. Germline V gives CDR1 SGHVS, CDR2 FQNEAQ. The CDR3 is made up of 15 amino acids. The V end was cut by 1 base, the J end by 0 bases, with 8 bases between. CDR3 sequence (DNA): TGTGCCAGCAGCTTAGGCTCCCTAAGCACAGATACGCAGTATTTT. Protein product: CASSLGSLSTDTQYF.

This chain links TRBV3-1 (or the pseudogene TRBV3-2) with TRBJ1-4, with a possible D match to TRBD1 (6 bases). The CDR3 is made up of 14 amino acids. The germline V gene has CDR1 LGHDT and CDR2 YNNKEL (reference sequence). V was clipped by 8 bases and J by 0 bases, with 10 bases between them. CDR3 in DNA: TGTGCCAGCTCGACAGGCTCAACTAATGAAAAACTGTTTTTT. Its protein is CASSTGSTNEKLFF.

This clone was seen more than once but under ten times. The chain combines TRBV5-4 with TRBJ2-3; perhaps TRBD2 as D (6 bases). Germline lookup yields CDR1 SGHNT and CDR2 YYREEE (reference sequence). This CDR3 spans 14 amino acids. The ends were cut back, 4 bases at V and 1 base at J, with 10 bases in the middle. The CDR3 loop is CASSPGGGTDTQYF. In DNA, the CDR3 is TGTGCCAGCAGCCCCGGAGGGGGCACAGATACGCAGTATTTT.